This T cell receptor beta chain was sequenced in a study of blood T cell repertoires in COVID-19. Study-wide background: The cDNA or gDNA used as material had been derived from T cells, B-cell-depleted T cells, or PBMCs.

As originally analysed: Estimation of nucleated cell counts relied on the amplification of reference gene primers. Profiled with immunoSEQ multiplex PCR; TCRdb holds only in-frame clones, not every one. V and J calls and clone size are those listed in that table; D and trimming were worked out from the DNA. The data hold roughly 200,000 clones, with around 90% observed a single time. The origin of this receptor is a man in his fifties with acute or convalescent COVID-19. The sequencing input was peripheral blood.

The CDR3 coding sequence is TGTGCCAGCAGCCCGAGCGTCACCCTGGACGAGCAGTACTTC. It yields the protein CASSPSVTLDEQYF. This chain connects TRBV27 to TRBJ2-7; D not certain. The V end was cut by 6 bases, the J end by 5 bases, with 17 bases between. The CDR3 sequence is 14 residues long. The germline gives CDR1 MNHEY, CDR2 SMNVEV (reference sequence).